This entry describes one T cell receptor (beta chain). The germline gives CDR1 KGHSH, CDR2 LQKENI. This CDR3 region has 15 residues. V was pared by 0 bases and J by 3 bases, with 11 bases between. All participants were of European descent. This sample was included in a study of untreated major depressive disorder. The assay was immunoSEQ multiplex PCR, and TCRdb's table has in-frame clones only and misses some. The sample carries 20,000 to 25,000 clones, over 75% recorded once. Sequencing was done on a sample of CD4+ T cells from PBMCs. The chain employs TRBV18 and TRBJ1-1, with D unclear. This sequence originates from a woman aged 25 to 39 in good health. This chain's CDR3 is CASSPPSRYDTEAFF. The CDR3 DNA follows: TGTGCCAGCTCACCACCGAGCAGGTATGACACTGAAGCTTTCTTT. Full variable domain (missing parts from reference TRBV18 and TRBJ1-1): NAGVMQNPRHLVRRRGQEARLRCSPMKGHSHVYWYRQLPEEGLKFMVYLQKENIIDESGMPKERFSAEFPKEGPSILRIQQVVRGDSAAYFCASSPPSRYDTEAFFGQGTRLTVV.